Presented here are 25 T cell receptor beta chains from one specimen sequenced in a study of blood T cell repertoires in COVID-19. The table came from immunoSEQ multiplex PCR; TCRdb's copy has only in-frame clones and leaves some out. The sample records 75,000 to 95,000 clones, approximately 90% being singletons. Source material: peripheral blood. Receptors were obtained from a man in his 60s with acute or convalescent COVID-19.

The CDR3 DNA sequence: TGCGCCAGCAGCCAAGATTGGCGCGGGAGGGGGGATACGCAGTATTTT. Translating gives CASSQDWRGRGDTQYF. The chain combines TRBV4-3 with TRBJ2-3, with 9 bases fitting TRBD2. Trimming cost V 0 bases and J 6 bases; bases outside gene matches: 7. This CDR3 spans 16 amino acids. CDR1 is LGHNA and CDR2 is YSLEER in the germline V gene.

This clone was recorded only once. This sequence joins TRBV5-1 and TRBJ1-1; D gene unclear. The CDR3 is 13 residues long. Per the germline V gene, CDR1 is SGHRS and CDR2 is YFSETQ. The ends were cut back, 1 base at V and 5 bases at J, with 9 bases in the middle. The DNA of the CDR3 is TGCGCCAGCAGCTTGTATTCAGCGACTGAAGCTTTCTTT. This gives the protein CASSLYSATEAFF.

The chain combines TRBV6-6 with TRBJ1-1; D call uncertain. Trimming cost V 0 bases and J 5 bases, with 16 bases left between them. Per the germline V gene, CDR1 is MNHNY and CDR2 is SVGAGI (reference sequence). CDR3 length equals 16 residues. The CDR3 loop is CASSYSIAPVRTEAFF. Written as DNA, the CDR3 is TGTGCCAGCAGTTACTCAATCGCCCCGGTGAGAACTGAAGCTTTCTTT.

The CDR3: CASSLSGEGTEAFF. CDR3 nucleotides: TGTGCCAGCAGCTTGTCGGGGGAGGGCACTGAAGCTTTCTTT. This chain uses TRBV11-2 with TRBJ1-1, with D possibly being TRBD1 (5 bases). Germline V gives CDR1 SGHAT, CDR2 FQNNGV. The CDR3 is made up of 14 amino acids. Between the trimmed V and J ends, which lost 3 bases and 4 bases, there was a span of 12 bases.

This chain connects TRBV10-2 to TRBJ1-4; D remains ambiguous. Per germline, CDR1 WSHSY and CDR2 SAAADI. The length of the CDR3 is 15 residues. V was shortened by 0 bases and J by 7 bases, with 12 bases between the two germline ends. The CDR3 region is CASSESAGFGEKLFF. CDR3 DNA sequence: TGCGCCAGCAGTGAGTCGGCAGGATTTGGTGAAAAACTGTTTTTT.

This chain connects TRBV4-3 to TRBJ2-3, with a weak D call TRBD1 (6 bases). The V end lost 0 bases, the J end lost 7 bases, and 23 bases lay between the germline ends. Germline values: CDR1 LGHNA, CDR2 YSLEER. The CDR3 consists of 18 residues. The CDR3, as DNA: TGCGCCAGCAGCCAAGACCCACGACAGGAATTCCCCGGGAATACGCAGTATTTT. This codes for CASSQDPRQEFPGNTQYF.

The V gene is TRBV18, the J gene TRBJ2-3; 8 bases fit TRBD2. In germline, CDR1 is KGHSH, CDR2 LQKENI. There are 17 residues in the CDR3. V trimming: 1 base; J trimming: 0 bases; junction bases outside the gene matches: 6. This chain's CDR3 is CASSPRSGGASTDTQYF. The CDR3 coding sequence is TGTGCCAGCTCACCACGAAGCGGGGGTGCTAGCACAGATACGCAGTATTTT.

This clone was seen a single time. CDR3 nucleotide sequence: TGTGCCAGCAGTTACTCCCCGGGCAATCAGCCCCAGCATTTT. It yields the protein CASSYSPGNQPQHF. This chain connects TRBV6-2 or TRBV6-3 to TRBJ1-5, with D unresolved. The CDR3 is 14 amino acids. The ends were cut back, 0 bases at V and 2 bases at J, with 5 bases in the middle. Germline V lookup: CDR1 MNHEY, CDR2 SVGEGT.

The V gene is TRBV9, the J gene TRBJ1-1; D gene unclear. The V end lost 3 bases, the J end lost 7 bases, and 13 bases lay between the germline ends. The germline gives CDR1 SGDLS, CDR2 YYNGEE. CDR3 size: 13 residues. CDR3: CASSAGSGVEAFF. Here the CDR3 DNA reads TGTGCCAGCAGCGCGGGGTCCGGGGTTGAAGCTTTCTTT.

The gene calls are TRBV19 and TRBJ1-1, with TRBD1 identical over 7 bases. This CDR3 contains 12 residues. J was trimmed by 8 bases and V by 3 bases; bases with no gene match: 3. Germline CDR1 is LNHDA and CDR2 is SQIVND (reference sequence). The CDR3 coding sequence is TGTGCCAGTAGTATTGGGGGACAGGAAGCTTTCTTT. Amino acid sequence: CASSIGGQEAFF.

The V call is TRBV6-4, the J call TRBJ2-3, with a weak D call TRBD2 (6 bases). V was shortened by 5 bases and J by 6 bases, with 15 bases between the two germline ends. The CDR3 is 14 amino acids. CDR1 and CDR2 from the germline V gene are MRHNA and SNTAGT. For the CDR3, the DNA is TGTGCCAGCAGTCGTGTTGCGGGGCACGATACGCAGTATTTT. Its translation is CASSRVAGHDTQYF.

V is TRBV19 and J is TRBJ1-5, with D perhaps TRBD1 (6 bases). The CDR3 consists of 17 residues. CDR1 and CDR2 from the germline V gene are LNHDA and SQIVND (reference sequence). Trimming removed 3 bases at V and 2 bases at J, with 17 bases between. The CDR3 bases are TGTGCCAGTAGTATGGGTCTAAGGGGGGGCGGCAATCAGCCCCAGCATTTT. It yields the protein CASSMGLRGGGNQPQHF.

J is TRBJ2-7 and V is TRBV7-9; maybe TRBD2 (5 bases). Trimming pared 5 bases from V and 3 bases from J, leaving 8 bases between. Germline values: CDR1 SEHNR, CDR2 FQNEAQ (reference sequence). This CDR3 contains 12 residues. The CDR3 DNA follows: TGTGCCAGCAGCCAAGGGAGCTACGAGCAGTACTTC. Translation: CASSQGSYEQYF.

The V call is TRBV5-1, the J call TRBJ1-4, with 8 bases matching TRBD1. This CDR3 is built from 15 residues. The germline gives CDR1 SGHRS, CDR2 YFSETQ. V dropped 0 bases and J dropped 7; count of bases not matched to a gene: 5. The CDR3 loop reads CASSLGQGIGEKLFF. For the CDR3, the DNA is TGCGCCAGCAGCTTGGGACAGGGGATCGGTGAAAAACTGTTTTTT. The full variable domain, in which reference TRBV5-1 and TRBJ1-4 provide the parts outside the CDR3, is KAGVTQTPRYLIKTRGQQVTLSCSPISGHRSVSWYQQTPGQGLQFLFEYFSETQRNKGNFPGRFSGRQFSNSRSEMNVSTLELGDSALYLCASSLGQGIGEKLFFGSGTQLSVL.

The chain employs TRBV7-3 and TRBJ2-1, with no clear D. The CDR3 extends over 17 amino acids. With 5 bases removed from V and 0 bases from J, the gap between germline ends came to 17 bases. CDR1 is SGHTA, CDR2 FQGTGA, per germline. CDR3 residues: CASSTETDSSSYNEQFF. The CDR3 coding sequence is TGTGCCAGCAGCACGGAGACCGACTCGAGCTCCTACAATGAGCAGTTCTTC.

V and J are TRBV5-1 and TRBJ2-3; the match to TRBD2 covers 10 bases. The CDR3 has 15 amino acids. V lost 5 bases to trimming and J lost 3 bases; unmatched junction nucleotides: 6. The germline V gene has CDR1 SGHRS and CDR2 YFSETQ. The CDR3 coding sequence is TGCGCCAGCAGTCTAGCGGGGGATGGGACAGATACGCAGTATTTT. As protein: CASSLAGDGTDTQYF.

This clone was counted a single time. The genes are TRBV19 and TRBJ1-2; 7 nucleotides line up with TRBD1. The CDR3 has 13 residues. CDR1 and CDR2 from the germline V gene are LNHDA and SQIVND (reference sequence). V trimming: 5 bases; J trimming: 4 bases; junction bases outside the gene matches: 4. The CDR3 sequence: CASSRDRLYGYTF. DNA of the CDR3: TGTGCCAGTAGTCGGGACAGACTCTATGGCTACACCTTC.

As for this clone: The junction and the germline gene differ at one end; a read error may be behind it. The CDR3 is CASRLGTSDGTDTQYF. In DNA form, the CDR3 reads TGCGCTAGCAGATTAGGGACTAGCGATGGGACAGATACGCAGTATTTT. This sequence joins TRBV5-1 and TRBJ2-3; 10 bases map to TRBD2. The CDR3 is made up of 16 amino acids. Germline V CDR1 and CDR2: SGHRS, YFSETQ.

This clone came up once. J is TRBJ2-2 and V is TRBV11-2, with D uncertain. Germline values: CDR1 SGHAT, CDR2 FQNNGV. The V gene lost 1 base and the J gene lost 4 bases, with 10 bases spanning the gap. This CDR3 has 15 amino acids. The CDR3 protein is CASSLAPSRTGELFF. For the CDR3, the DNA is TGTGCCAGCAGCTTAGCCCCGTCCCGCACCGGGGAGCTGTTTTTT.

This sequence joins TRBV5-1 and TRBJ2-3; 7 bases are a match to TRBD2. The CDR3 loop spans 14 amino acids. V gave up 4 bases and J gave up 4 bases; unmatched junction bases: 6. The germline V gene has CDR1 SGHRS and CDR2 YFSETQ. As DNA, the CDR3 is TGCGCCAGCAGCCCGGGAGGAGTTGCAGATACGCAGTATTTT. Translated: CASSPGGVADTQYF.

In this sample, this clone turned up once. CDR3 DNA sequence: TGTGCCAGCAGCTTAGATTCAGGGGTCAGGAACACTGAAGCTTTCTTT. Its protein is CASSLDSGVRNTEAFF. V is TRBV7-2 and J is TRBJ1-1, with D perhaps TRBD1 (6 bases). V lost 1 base and J 1 base, leaving 13 bases between the germline ends. Germline CDR1 is SGHTA and CDR2 is FQGNSA. This CDR3 region has 16 residues. Full variable domain (rest looked up from reference TRBV7-2 and TRBJ1-1): GAGVSQSPSNKVTEKGKDVELRCDPISGHTALYWYRQSLGQGLEFLIYFQGNSAPDKSGLPSDRFSAERTGGSVSTLTIQRTQQEDSAVYLCASSLDSGVRNTEAFFGQGTRLTVV.

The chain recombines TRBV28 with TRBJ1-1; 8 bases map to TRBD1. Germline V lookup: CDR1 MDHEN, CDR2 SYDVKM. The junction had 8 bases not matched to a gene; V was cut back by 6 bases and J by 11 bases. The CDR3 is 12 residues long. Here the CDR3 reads CASRPGQGGAFF. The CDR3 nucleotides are TGTGCCAGCAGGCCAGGACAGGGAGGGGCTTTCTTT.

The CDR3 loop reads CASSGVAGHGYTF. The CDR3 DNA is TGTGCCAGCAGCGGGGTGGCAGGGCACGGCTACACCTTC. V is TRBV5-6 and J is TRBJ1-2; D possibly corresponds to TRBD1 (5 bases). This CDR3 has 13 residues. Germline V gene data show CDR1 as SGHDT and CDR2 as YYEEEE. Trimming stripped 4 bases from V and 8 bases from J, with 15 bases between.

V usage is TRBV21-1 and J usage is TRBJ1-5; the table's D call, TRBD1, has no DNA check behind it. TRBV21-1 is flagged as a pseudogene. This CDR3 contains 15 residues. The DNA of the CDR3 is TGTGCCAGCAAGGTGACCCAGGGGAAAAATCAGCCCCAGCATTTT. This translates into CASKVTQGKNQPQHF.

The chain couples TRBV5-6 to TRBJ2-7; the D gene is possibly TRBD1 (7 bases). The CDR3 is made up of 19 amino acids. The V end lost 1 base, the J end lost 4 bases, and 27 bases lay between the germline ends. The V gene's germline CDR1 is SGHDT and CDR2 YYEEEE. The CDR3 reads CASSLYSSRGTANSYEQYF. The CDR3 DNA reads TGTGCCAGCAGCTTGTATTCTAGTCGCGGGACAGCCAATTCTTACGAGCAGTACTTC.